This record looks at one T cell receptor beta chain sequence and its context. The data are from a study of T cells in Graves' hyperthyroidism and ophthalmopathy. The overall study: Before any treatment, at initial diagnosis, peripheral blood was collected.

The CDR3 is 18 residues long. The V segment lost 8 bases and the J segment 6 bases; nucleotides outside the gene matches: 15. Looked up from germline, CDR1 is MNHEY and CDR2 is SMNVEV (reference sequence). TCR beta CDR3 regions were amplified from RNA. HTBI primers were the set used in a first-round RT-PCR of the TCR CDR3. TCRdb used MiXCR to reprocess the multiplex PCR reads, holding one entry per CDR3 protein. The sample lists hundreds of thousands of distinct CDR3 sequences, about 15% occurring once. Ophthalmopathy cases scored 3 or more on the Clinical Activity Score and 4 or more on NOSPECS grade, with duration below 3 months. Diagnoses rested on clinical symptoms, serum thyroxine and TRAb, thyroid ultrasound and orbital computed tomography. It was around 10 ml of fresh peripheral blood that supplied the PBMCs.

The chain has TRBV27 and TRBJ2-2, with TRBD2 matching over 13 bases. The sequence came from a woman aged 45 to 65 with Graves' ophthalmopathy. Material: blood. The CDR3: CASATGTSGTKKSGELFF. CDR3 in DNA: TGTGCCAGCGCCACTGGGACTAGCGGGACGAAGAAGTCCGGGGAGCTGTTTTTT.